Listed below are T cell receptor beta chains from one sample, sequenced in a study of T cells in localized non-small cell lung cancer. Sequencing was performed with immunoSEQ multiplex PCR; in TCRdb, only in-frame clones are kept and a portion is missing. This sample has about 48,000 clones, with about 72% found just once. This specimen consisted of peripheral blood, obtained before any cancer treatment. These receptors originate from a man between 40 and 70 years old with stage I squamous cell lung carcinoma. Both conserved end residues are part of each CDR3. The D gene is left open where the match is weak. Clone size is stated in some rows and not others, as once, few, many or a class when expanded.

TGTGCCAGCACCAACCCAGGGGACCTGAGGGCTTTCTTT CASTNPGDLRAFF TRBV6-5 13 TRBJ1-1 . .
TGTGCCAGCAGCCTTACAGGGTTCTCCTACAATGAGCAGTTCTTC CASSLTGFSYNEQFF TRBV14 15 TRBJ2-1 . .
TGTGCCAGCAGCAAAGACTCTGGATCTGAGAGCTCCTACGAGCAGTACTTC CASSKDSGSESSYEQYF TRBV21-1 17 TRBJ2-7 . .
TGTGCCATCAGTGAGTCCCCGGGACAGGGGGCCGAAGGGGGCTACACCTTC CAISESPGQGAEGGYTF TRBV10-3 17 TRBJ1-2 TRBD1 .
TGCGCCAGCAGCTTACCCAGCGGTGAGCAGTTCTTC CASSLPSGEQFF TRBV5-1 12 TRBJ2-1 . .
TGCGCCAGCAGCCCTACCGCTGCAGGGTCTGGAAACACCATATATTTT CASSPTAAGSGNTIYF TRBV4-1 16 TRBJ1-3 . .
TGCGCCAGCAGCCAAGGGCCCGGGGGGGGGTATCTGTTTTTT CASSQGPGGGYLFF TRBV4-3 14 TRBJ1-4 . .
TGTGCCGTTCCTCCGGCCGACGCACTTACCGGGGAGCTGTTTTTT CAVPPADALTGELFF TRBV11-2 15 TRBJ2-2 . .
TGCAGCGTTTGCACAGGGGGGACTAGCACAGATACGCAGTATTTT CSVCTGGTSTDTQYF TRBV29-1 15 TRBJ2-3 TRBD1 .
TGTGCCAGCAGTGAGACCCCCGCCGGAGCCGGGGAGCTGTTTTTT CASSETPAGAGELFF TRBV6-1 15 TRBJ2-2 . few
TGTGCCAGCAATCTCCCCGGGACTAGCGGGGGGATCTACAATGAGCAGTTCTTC CASNLPGTSGGIYNEQFF TRBV2 18 TRBJ2-1 TRBD2 once
TGTGCCTGGAGCCAGGGATCCTATAATTCACCCCTCCACTTT CAWSQGSYNSPLHF TRBV30 14 TRBJ1-6 . .
TGCGCCAGCAGCTTGAGGGCCGGGGCCGAAACCTACGAGCAGTACTTC CASSLRAGAETYEQYF TRBV5-1 16 TRBJ2-7 . .
TGTGCCAGCAGTCTCGGACAGGGGAATCTCTTGAAAGAGCAGTTCTTC CASSLGQGNLLKEQFF TRBV28 16 TRBJ2-1 TRBD1 .
TGTGCCAGCACTAGAGGGGGCCTCCAAGAGACCCAGTACTTC CASTRGGLQETQYF TRBV19 14 TRBJ2-5 TRBD1 once
TGTGCCAGTCAGAGTAGCACAGATACGCAGTATTTT CASQSSTDTQYF TRBV28 12 TRBJ2-3 . .
TGCAGTGCTCGGACCCGAGTTGGCTACACCTTC CSARTRVGYTF TRBV20-1 11 TRBJ1-2 . .
TGTGCCAGTGGGTATCGGAGCACTAACAATGAGCAGTTCTTC CASGYRSTNNEQFF TRBV19 14 TRBJ2-1 . .
TGTGCCAGCAGCTTAACCCCGACAGGGAGCAGGGCCGGGGAGCTGTTTTTT CASSLTPTGSRAGELFF TRBV11-3 17 TRBJ2-2 TRBD1 .
TGTGCCAGCAGTTACTCGATAGTAGGCCACGAGCAGTACTTC CASSYSIVGHEQYF TRBV6-8 14 TRBJ2-7 . .
TGTGCCAGCAGCTTACTACAGGGGTACTGGCAGTTCTTC CASSLLQGYWQFF TRBV7-9 13 TRBJ2-1 TRBD1 .
TGTGCCAGCAGTTCCCGGGACAGGGGGAGCAATCAGCCCCAGCATTTT CASSSRDRGSNQPQHF TRBV11-1 16 TRBJ1-5 TRBD1 .
TGTGCCAGCAGTGGGGGGACAGGTGGCAATCAGCCCCAGCATTTT CASSGGTGGNQPQHF TRBV2 15 TRBJ1-5 TRBD1 .
TGTGCCAGTAGCTCGGACAGGGCCATCAGCTATAATTCACCCCTCCACTTT CASSSDRAISYNSPLHF TRBV19 17 TRBJ1-6 TRBD1 .
TGTGCCAGCAGTTTTAGGGGGAACCAAGAGACCCAGTACTTC CASSFRGNQETQYF TRBV28 14 TRBJ2-5 . .
TGTGCCAGCAGTTATTCCCTTGGGACAGTGAACACTGAAGCTTTCTTT CASSYSLGTVNTEAFF TRBV6-5 16 TRBJ1-1 TRBD1 .
TGTGCCTCCACTCTAAGGGAAAACTATGGCTACACCTTC CASTLRENYGYTF TRBV10-3 13 TRBJ1-2 . once
TGTGCCAGCAAAAAGGCCTCCGAAGCTAACTATGGCTACACCTTC CASKKASEANYGYTF TRBV6-4 15 TRBJ1-2 . .
TGTGCCAGCAGACCCCAGGGGCCAGCTAACTATGGCTACACCTTC CASRPQGPANYGYTF TRBV6-6 15 TRBJ1-2 . .
TGTGCCAGCAGCATCGGACTAGCGGGGGGGCCGTTCGACGGGGAGCTGTTTTTT CASSIGLAGGPFDGELFF TRBV7-8 18 TRBJ2-2 TRBD2 .
TGCGCCAGCAGCTCTGGGGGCCCTACAGATACGCAGTATTTT CASSSGGPTDTQYF TRBV5-1 14 TRBJ2-3 . .
TGTGCCAGCAGCCCCGGTGCGGGGAACACCATATATTTT CASSPGAGNTIYF TRBV7-6 13 TRBJ1-3 . .
TGTGCCAGCCAAATCGGGGCTGGCATGAACACTGAAGCTTTCTTT CASQIGAGMNTEAFF TRBV6-4 15 TRBJ1-1 . few
TGTGCCATCACAGACGGGAACCGAGGGCAGTTCTTC CAITDGNRGQFF TRBV10-3 12 TRBJ2-1 . .
TGCGCCAGCAGCCCGGGGACGGCGGAGACCCAGTACTTC CASSPGTAETQYF TRBV4-1 13 TRBJ2-5 . .
TGTGCCAGTAGTAGGCGGGCAGGGGGTTCACCCCTCCACTTT CASSRRAGGSPLHF TRBV19 14 TRBJ1-6 TRBD1 .
TGTGCCAGCAGCCCGGGCTCGGCCCCTGAAGCTTTCTTT CASSPGSAPEAFF TRBV7-2 13 TRBJ1-1 . .
TGCAGCGTTGAAGATCAGGGATACACAGATACGCAGTATTTT CSVEDQGYTDTQYF TRBV29-1 14 TRBJ2-3 . .
TGTGCCTGGAGTGCCGCGGGACAGACTAATGAAAAACTGTTTTTT CAWSAAGQTNEKLFF TRBV30 15 TRBJ1-4 TRBD1 .
TGTGCCAGCACCGGGACTGTCTTGTACTTC CASTGTVLYF TRBV2 10 TRBJ2-7 . .
TGTGCCATCAGTGAGCGAACACGAACGTACCACGAGCAGTACTTC CAISERTRTYHEQYF TRBV10-3 15 TRBJ2-7 . .
TGTGCCAGCAGCCAGAGAGGGGGCCAATTCTACACTGAAGCTTTCTTT CASSQRGGQFYTEAFF TRBV5-8 16 TRBJ1-1 TRBD1 .
TGTGCCACCCGGGGAGGGAACGAGCAGTACTTC CATRGGNEQYF TRBV10-3 11 TRBJ2-7 TRBD2 .
TGTGCCAGTCAGACAGGGAGAGATAATTCACCCCTCCACTTT CASQTGRDNSPLHF TRBV19 14 TRBJ1-6 TRBD1 once
TGCGCCAGCAGCCGGTCAACTAGCGGGGCAACCTACGAGCAGTACTTC CASSRSTSGATYEQYF TRBV4-1 16 TRBJ2-7 TRBD2 few
TGTGCCAGCAGAACGACAGGGGGGAACACTGAAGCTTTCTTT CASRTTGGNTEAFF TRBV28 14 TRBJ1-1 TRBD1 .
TGCAGCGTTGGGACTAGCGGGGTTGGTGAGCAGTTCTTC CSVGTSGVGEQFF TRBV29-1 13 TRBJ2-1 TRBD2 .
TGTGCCAGCAGTTACTCAAGCCAATCTAGCTCCTACGAGCAGTACTTC CASSYSSQSSSYEQYF TRBV6-6 16 TRBJ2-7 . .